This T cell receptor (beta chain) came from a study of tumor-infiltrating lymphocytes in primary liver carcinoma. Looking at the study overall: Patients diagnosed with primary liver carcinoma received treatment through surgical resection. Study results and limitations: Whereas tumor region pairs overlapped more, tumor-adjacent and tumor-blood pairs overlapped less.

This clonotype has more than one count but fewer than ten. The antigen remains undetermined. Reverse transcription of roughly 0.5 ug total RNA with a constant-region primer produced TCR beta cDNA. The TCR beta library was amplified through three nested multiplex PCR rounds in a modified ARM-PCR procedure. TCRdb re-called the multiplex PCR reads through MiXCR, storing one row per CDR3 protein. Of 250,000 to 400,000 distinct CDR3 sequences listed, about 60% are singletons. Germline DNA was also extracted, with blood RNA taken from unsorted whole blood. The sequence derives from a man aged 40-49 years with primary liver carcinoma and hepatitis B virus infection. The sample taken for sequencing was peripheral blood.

CDR3 amino acids: CASSQDLAGGGFEKLFF. The CDR3 DNA sequence: TGCGCCAGCAGCCAAGACCTCGCGGGGGGCGGGTTCGAAAAACTGTTTTTT. V is TRBV4-3 and J is TRBJ1-4, with D possibly TRBD1 on 6 matching bases. Trimming shortened V by 0 bases and J by 8 bases, and 19 bases separated the two germline ends. Per the germline V gene, CDR1 is LGHNA and CDR2 is YSLEER. The CDR3 has 17 amino acids.